The 9 T cell receptor beta chains given below trace back to one sample, sequenced in a study of blood T cell repertoires in COVID-19. Here immunoSEQ multiplex PCR was the method, and the copy in TCRdb shows in-frame clones only, minus some. The sample holds nearly 200,000 clones; around four fifths are singletons and the top ten take approximately 0.97%. Sequencing was done on a sample of peripheral blood. Source of these receptors: a man aged 60 to 75 with COVID-19, enrolled during active disease.

The V and J genes are TRBV6-5 and TRBJ1-1, with a weak D call TRBD1 (6 bases). Germline CDR1 and CDR2: MNHEY and SVGAGI. V lost 4 bases, J lost 0 bases, and 9 bases lay in between. This CDR3 spans 14 amino acids. The CDR3 is CASSWGGLNTEAFF. The CDR3 bases are TGTGCCAGCAGTTGGGGGGGCTTGAACACTGAAGCTTTCTTT.

The chain carries TRBV7-2 and TRBJ1-1, with TRBD1 matching 10 bases. Losses at the gene ends were 4 bases for V and 1 base for J; bases not matched to a gene: 3. This CDR3 is built from 15 residues. Looked up from germline, CDR1 is SGHTA and CDR2 is FQGNSA. The CDR3 is CASSSRTGGNTEAFF. The CDR3 nucleotides are TGTGCCAGCAGCTCCCGGACAGGGGGGAACACTGAAGCTTTCTTT. The entire variable domain, with the rest obtained from reference TRBV7-2 and TRBJ1-1, is as follows: GAGVSQSPSNKVTEKGKDVELRCDPISGHTALYWYRQSLGQGLEFLIYFQGNSAPDKSGLPSDRFSAERTGGSVSTLTIQRTQQEDSAVYLCASSSRTGGNTEAFFGQGTRLTVV.

The chain links TRBV27 to TRBJ1-1; 8 bases are shared with TRBD1. The V gene's germline CDR1 is MNHEY and CDR2 SMNVEV (reference sequence). Unmatched junction bases numbered 2, after V lost 5 bases and J lost 3 bases. The CDR3 sequence is 13 residues long. CDR3 bases: TGTGCCAGCAGTCGACAGGGGTACACTGAAGCTTTCTTT. Its protein product is CASSRQGYTEAFF.

This chain links TRBV19 with TRBJ1-1, with D tentatively TRBD1 (6 bases). V lost 7 bases to trimming and J lost 0 bases, with 15 bases between them. The CDR3 extends over 15 amino acids. Germline V gene sequence: CDR1 LNHDA, CDR2 SQIVND (reference sequence). This CDR3 reads CASTSGQRMNTEAFF. Written as DNA, the CDR3 is TGTGCCAGTACGAGCGGACAGAGAATGAACACTGAAGCTTTCTTT.

The chain couples TRBV10-3 to TRBJ2-1; 7 bases agree with TRBD1. The V gene end was trimmed by 5 bases and the J gene end by 9 bases; junction bases not matched to a gene: 4. This CDR3 region has 12 residues. Germline CDR1 is ENHRY and CDR2 is SYGVKD. CDR3 region: CAISRQGTEQFF. The DNA for the CDR3 is TGTGCCATCAGTCGACAGGGTACTGAGCAGTTCTTC.

This clone appeared once. The chain combines TRBV9 with TRBJ1-4; TRBD1 matches 8 bases. Germline V gene sequence: CDR1 SGDLS, CDR2 YYNGEE. The CDR3 covers 16 residues. V trimming: 3 bases; J trimming: 7 bases; junction bases outside the gene matches: 11. CDR3 bases: TGTGCCAGCAGCGCCGCAACAGGGGGGACAAGTGAAAAACTGTTTTTT. Its protein is CASSAATGGTSEKLFF.

V gene TRBV3-1 (or the pseudogene TRBV3-2) combines with J gene TRBJ2-5, with a tentative D call TRBD1 (5 bases). The CDR3 runs to 14 residues. From germline, CDR1 is LGHDT and CDR2 YNNKEL (reference sequence). V was shortened by 3 bases and J by 5 bases, with 13 bases between the two germline ends. The CDR3 DNA follows: TGTGCCAGCAGCCAGAAGTGGGGCGCGGAGACCCAGTACTTC. Translating it yields CASSQKWGAETQYF.

This rearrangement joins TRBV7-9 to TRBJ2-7, with a tentative D call TRBD1 (6 bases). The ends were cut back, 7 bases at V and 3 bases at J, with 16 bases in the middle. This CDR3 comprises 14 residues. Germline values: CDR1 SEHNR, CDR2 FQNEAQ (reference sequence). In DNA, the CDR3 is TGTGCCAGCACCCTAGGGGGTAGTAGCTACGAGCAGTACTTC. Amino acids: CASTLGGSSYEQYF. The full variable domain, completed using reference TRBV7-9 and TRBJ2-7, is DTGVSQNPRHKITKRGQNVTFRCDPISEHNRLYWYRQTLGQGPEFLTYFQNEAQLEKSRLLSDRFSAERPKGSFSTLEIQRTEQGDSAMYLCASTLGGSSYEQYFGPGTRLTVT.

This clone was counted once. The chain carries TRBV18 and TRBJ1-3; TRBD1 agrees at 7 bases. V gave up 6 bases and J gave up 0 bases; unmatched junction bases: 8. The CDR3 runs to 16 residues. Germline CDR1 is KGHSH and CDR2 is LQKENI. For the CDR3, the DNA is TGTGCCAGCTCGAGGGACAGAATTGACTCTGGAAACACCATATATTTT. This translates into CASSRDRIDSGNTIYF.